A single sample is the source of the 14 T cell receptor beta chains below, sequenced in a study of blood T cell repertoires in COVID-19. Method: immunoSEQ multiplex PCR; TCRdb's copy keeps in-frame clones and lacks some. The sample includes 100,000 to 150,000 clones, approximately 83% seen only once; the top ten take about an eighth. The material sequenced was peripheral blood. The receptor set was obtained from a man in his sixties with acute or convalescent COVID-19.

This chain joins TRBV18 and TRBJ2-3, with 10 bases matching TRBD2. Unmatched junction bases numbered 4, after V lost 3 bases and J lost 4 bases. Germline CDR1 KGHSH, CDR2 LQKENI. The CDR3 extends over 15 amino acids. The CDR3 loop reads CASSPLAGAPDTQYF. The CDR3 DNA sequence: TGTGCCAGCTCACCTCTAGCGGGAGCCCCAGATACGCAGTATTTT.

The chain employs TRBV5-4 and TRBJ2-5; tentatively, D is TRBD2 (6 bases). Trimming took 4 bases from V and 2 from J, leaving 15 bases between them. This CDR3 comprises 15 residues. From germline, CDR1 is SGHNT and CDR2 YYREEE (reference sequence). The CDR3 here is CASSHRRDLQETQYF. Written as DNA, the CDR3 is TGTGCCAGCAGCCACCGAAGGGACTTACAAGAGACCCAGTACTTC.

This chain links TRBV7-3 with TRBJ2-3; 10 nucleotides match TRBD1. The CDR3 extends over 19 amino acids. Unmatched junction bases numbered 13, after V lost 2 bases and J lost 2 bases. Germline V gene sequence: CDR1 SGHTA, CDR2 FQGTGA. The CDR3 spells CASSLSGGTGARATDTQYF. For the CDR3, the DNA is TGTGCCAGCAGCTTATCCGGCGGGACAGGGGCACGGGCCACAGATACGCAGTATTTT.

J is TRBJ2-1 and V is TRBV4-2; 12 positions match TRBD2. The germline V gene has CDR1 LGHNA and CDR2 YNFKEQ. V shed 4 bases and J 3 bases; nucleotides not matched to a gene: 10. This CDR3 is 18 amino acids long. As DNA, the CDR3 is TGTGCCAGCAGCCCCTCGGGACTAGCGGGTGGCTTCTACAATGAGCAGTTCTTC. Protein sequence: CASSPSGLAGGFYNEQFF.

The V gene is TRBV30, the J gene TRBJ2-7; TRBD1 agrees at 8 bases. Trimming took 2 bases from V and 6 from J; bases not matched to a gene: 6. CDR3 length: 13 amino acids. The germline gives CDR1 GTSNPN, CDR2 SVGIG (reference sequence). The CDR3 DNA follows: TGTGCCTGGAGTTTCGGACAGGGCAGCGAGCAGTACTTC. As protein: CAWSFGQGSEQYF.

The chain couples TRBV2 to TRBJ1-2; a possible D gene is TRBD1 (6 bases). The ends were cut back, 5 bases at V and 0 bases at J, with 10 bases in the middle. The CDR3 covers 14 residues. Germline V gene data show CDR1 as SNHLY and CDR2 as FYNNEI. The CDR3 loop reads CASSLQGPNYGYTF. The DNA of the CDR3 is TGTGCCAGCAGTCTACAGGGTCCTAACTATGGCTACACCTTC. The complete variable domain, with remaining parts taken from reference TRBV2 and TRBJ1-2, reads EPEVTQTPSHQVTQMGQEVILRCVPISNHLYFYWYRQILGQKVEFLVSFYNNEISEKSEIFDDQFSVERPDGSNFTLKIRSTKLEDSAMYFCASSLQGPNYGYTFGSGTRLTVV.

CDR3 in DNA: TGTGCCAGCAGTGACGAGATCGCTTCCTACAATGAGCAGTTCTTC. It specifies CASSDEIASYNEQFF. The V and J genes are TRBV2 and TRBJ2-1; no clear D. The CDR3 runs 15 residues. Germline V gene lookup returns CDR1 SNHLY and CDR2 FYNNEI. V was pared by 3 bases and J by 1 base, with 10 bases between. Supplemented by reference TRBV2 and TRBJ2-1, the full variable domain reads EPEVTQTPSHQVTQMGQEVILRCVPISNHLYFYWYRQILGQKVEFLVSFYNNEISEKSEIFDDQFSVERPDGSNFTLKIRSTKLEDSAMYFCASSDEIASYNEQFFGPGTRLTVL.

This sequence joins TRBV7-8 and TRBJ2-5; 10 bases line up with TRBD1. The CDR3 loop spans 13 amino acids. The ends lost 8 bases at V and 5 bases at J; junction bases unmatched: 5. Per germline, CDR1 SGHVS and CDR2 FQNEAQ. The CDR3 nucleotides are TGTGCCAGCGGGACAGGGGCGTTGGAGACCCAGTACTTC. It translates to CASGTGALETQYF.

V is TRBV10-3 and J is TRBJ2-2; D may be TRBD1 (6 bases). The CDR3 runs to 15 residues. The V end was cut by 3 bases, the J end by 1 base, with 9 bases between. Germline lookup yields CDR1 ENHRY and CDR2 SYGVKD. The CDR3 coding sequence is TGTGCCATCAGTGAAGCCAGGGGGAACACCGGGGAGCTGTTTTTT. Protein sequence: CAISEARGNTGELFF.

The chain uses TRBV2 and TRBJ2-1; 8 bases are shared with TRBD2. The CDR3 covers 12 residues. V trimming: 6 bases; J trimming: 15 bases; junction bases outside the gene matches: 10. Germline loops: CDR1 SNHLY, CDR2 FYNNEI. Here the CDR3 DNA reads TGTGCCAGCAGAACGGGGGGGGTAAGGGCGTTCTTC. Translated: CASRTGGVRAFF.

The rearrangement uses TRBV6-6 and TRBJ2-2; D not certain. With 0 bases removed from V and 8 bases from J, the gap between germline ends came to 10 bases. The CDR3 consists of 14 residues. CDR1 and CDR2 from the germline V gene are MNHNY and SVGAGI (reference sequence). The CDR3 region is CASSYSTQAGELFF. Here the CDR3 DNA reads TGTGCCAGCAGTTACTCTACCCAGGCGGGGGAGCTGTTTTTT.

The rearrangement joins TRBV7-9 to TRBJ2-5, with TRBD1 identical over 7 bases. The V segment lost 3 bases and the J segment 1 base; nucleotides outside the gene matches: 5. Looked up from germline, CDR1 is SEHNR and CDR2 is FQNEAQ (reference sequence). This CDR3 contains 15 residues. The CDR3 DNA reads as TGTGCCAGCAGCTTGTCACAGGGGCTCCAAGAGACCCAGTACTTC. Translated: CASSLSQGLQETQYF.

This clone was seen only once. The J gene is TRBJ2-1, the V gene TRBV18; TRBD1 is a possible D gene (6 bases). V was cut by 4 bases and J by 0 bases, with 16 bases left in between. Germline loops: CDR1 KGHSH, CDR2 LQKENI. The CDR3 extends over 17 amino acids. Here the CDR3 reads CASSHQQGYGSYNEQFF. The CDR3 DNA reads TGTGCCAGCTCACACCAACAGGGTTACGGCTCCTACAATGAGCAGTTCTTC.

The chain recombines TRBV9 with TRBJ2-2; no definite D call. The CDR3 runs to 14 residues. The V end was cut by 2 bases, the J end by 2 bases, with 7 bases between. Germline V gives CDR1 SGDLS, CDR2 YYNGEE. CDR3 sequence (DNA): TGTGCCAGCAGCGTGAGTAGTAACACCGGGGAGCTGTTTTTT. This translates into CASSVSSNTGELFF.